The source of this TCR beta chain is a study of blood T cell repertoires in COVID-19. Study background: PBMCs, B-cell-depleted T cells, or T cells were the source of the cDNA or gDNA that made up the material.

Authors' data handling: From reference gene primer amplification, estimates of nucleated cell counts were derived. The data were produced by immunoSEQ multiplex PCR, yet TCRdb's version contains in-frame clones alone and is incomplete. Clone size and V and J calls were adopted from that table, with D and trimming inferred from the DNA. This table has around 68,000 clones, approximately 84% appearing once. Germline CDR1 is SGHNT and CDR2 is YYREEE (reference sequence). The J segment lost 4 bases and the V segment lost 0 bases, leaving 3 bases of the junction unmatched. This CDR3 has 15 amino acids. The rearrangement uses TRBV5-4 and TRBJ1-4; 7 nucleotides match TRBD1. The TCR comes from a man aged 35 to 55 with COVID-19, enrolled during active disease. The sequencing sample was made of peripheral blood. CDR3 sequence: CASSLEGANNEKLFF. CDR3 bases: TGTGCCAGCAGCTTGGAGGGGGCCAATAATGAAAAACTGTTTTTT.